This T cell receptor (beta chain) was captured by sequencing in a study of CXCR4 blockade with PD-1 therapy in pancreatic cancer. No neoadjuvant therapy was given before resection to the patients supplying these archived tumor blocks. With respect to this clone: The antigen is unknown.

General study points: More frequent amino acid clones had more nucleotide rearrangements, suggesting convergent selection.

Assay: immunoSEQ multiplex PCR; the TCRdb copy retains only in-frame clones and omits some. The sample yields under 9,000 clones, approximately 54% seen once. Sequencing was done on a sample of tumor tissue. This TCR was sampled from a human donor with pancreatic ductal adenocarcinoma.

Here the CDR3 DNA reads TGTGCCACCAGCAGGGAATGGCGGGGGTCTAGCACAGATACGCAGTATTTT. This gives the protein CATSREWRGSSTDTQYF. V gene TRBV15 combines with J gene TRBJ2-3; 7 bases agree with TRBD2. Germline trimming cut 3 bases from V and 0 bases from J; bases unmatched to any gene: 9. This CDR3 is built from 17 residues. The germline V gene encodes CDR1 LNHNV and CDR2 YYDKDF (reference sequence).